The text below deals with one TCR beta chain. Its specificity is unknown. Germline V gene data show CDR1 as MNHEY and CDR2 as SMNVEV (reference sequence). With 0 bases removed from V and 5 bases from J, the gap between germline ends came to 8 bases. The CDR3 is made up of 14 amino acids. The TCRbeta library was prepared with unique molecular identifiers. TCRdb passed the PCR reads through MiXCR, listing each CDR3 protein once. This table has fewer than 750,000 distinct CDR3 sequences, 23% appearing once. The record originates from a study of T-cell reconstitution after alpha-beta-depleted transplantation in children. The study's findings and limits: Newly produced T cells mostly accounted for T-cell counts and diversity one year post-transplant.

The starting material was PBMCs, mostly from graft donor cells, obtained 360 days after TCRalphabeta/CD19-depleted stem cell transplant. The sequence was obtained from a boy younger than two who had a stem cell transplant for acute myeloid leukemia, so the T cells may come from the graft donor. The rearrangement links TRBV27 to TRBJ2-1, with D perhaps matching TRBD1 or TRBD2 (6 bases each). Here the CDR3 DNA reads TGTGCCAGCAGTTTATCAGGGGGGCACAATGAGCAGTTCTTC. Its protein product is CASSLSGGHNEQFF.